This TCR beta chain was sequenced for a study of T cells after yellow fever vaccination (dated by TCRdb to the late 2010s). General notes on the study: Libraries from fractions with low cell numbers were prepared with the SMART-Seq v4 Ultra Low Input RNA kit. To track T-cell clones before and after primary and booster YFV17D yellow fever vaccination, bulk TCR alpha and beta repertoires were sequenced longitudinally. The cohort comprised two healthy male donors, one aged 18 to 30 and one aged 30 to 40 years. Bulk PBMC replicates and cell subsets were isolated from blood drawn at multiple timepoints before and after both primary and secondary immunization. Broad study findings and their caveats: Computational filtering was required because FACS-sorted repertoires could contain abundant contaminating clonotypes from the bulk population. Most clones expanded after primary vaccination (roughly 96% of CD4 and 88% of CD8) were re-detected after the booster, suggesting that broad memory maintenance occurred. A small fraction of clonotypes showed up in both the CD4 and CD8 compartments, probably as a result of convergent recombination. Because the study included only a couple of donors, the extent to which the findings can be generalized is limited. The secondary T-cell response was found to be weaker but faster than the primary response, with a peak reached on day 5 rather than on day 15.

The sample's treatment or condition, from its label and the paper: live attenuated yellow fever vaccine strain. Two biological replicates of bulk PBMCs were collected at each blood-draw timepoint. PBMCs were isolated from peripheral blood using a standard Ficoll-Paque protocol. TriZol was used to extract RNA from bulk PBMCs, from CD4 and CD8 fractions, and from dextramer-positive and dextramer-negative fractions. The CDR3 goes from the cysteine to the phenylalanine over 15 residues. Just CDR3 DNA is preserved here, 45 bases in frame from base 1. V is reduced by 1 base and J by 6 bases, leaving a spacing of 19 bases between them. The germline V gene encodes CDR1 GTSNPN and CDR2 SVGIG (reference sequence). TCR cDNA was made using 5'RACE template switching, a step that added a universal primer site and unique molecular identifiers. Priming of cDNA synthesis was performed from both the TCR alpha and TCR beta constant segments. Library amplification used two PCR steps, and the second PCR step added sample barcodes and sequencing adapters. Sequencing of libraries was performed on Illumina HiSeq 2500 (2x100 bp) or NovaSeq (2x150 bp). In the paper's pipeline: Demultiplexing of reads and collapsing into UMI consensus sequences were performed with MIGEC, and V(D)J alignment was carried out with MiXCR. Clonotypes responding to the vaccine were identified with edgeR on replicate PBMC samples, with the criteria of FDR below 0.01 and a log2 fold change above 5 up to day 15. CD4 or CD8 identity was assigned to each bulk clonotype according to whether the clonotype was present at higher abundance in the sequenced CD4 repertoire or the sequenced CD8 repertoire. TCRdb passed the public sequencing reads through fastp at Q25 and MiXCR, retaining productive beta sequences. Rows are unified per CDR3 protein, each entry keeping the most common DNA and genes. The V and J calls and clone size come from TCRdb's table, not from the authors' own analysis. Recorded for this sample are nearly 550,000 distinct CDR3 sequences; 15% to 20% of them occurred a single time. The biggest ten clones account for over 11% of the sample.

This clonotype has a handful of counts. The specificity of this receptor is unknown. No base quality values were provided; no much bigger clone lies one nucleotide off. The TCR was taken from a man aged 25 to 40 who received the YFV17D yellow fever vaccine. This sample comprised PBMCs, obtained 15 days after the yellow fever booster vaccination. The chain joins TRBV30 to TRBJ2-7, with no confidently assigned D gene. The nucleotide sequence reads as follows: TGTGCCTGGAGTGCCCTGACCATCACTGGATCCGAGCAGTACTTC. Its protein reads: CAWSALTITGSEQYF.